Below, 25 T cell receptor beta chains from the same sample are listed, as sequenced in a study of molecular identifiers for immune sequencing clone quantification. TCRdb processed the PCR reads anew with MiXCR; each CDR3 protein has one entry. The table includes around 89,000 distinct CDR3 sequences, under 20% detected once. Sequencing was carried out using naive CD8+ T cells from blood, with Jurkat cell RNA spiked in. Regarding subset: FACS-sorted CD8+CD4-CCR7+CD45RA+ naive T cells. The source is a human donor in good health. Some libraries in this study had Jurkat cell RNA spiked in.

Many counts were recorded for this clonotype. V and J are TRBV6-5 and TRBJ2-7; a possible D gene is TRBD2 (6 bases). This CDR3 spans 14 amino acids. The germline V gene encodes CDR1 MNHEY and CDR2 SVGAGI. V shed 5 bases and J shed 2 bases, with 13 bases lying between them. The CDR3 spells CASSGRHSTYEQYF. DNA for the CDR3: TGTGCCAGCAGTGGGAGGCACAGTACCTACGAGCAGTACTTC.

There are a few counts of this clonotype. V usage is TRBV9 and J usage is TRBJ2-2; 8 bases line up with TRBD2. The CDR3 runs 14 residues. Germline trimming cut 3 bases from V and 5 bases from J; bases unmatched to any gene: 3. Looked up from germline, CDR1 is SGDLS and CDR2 is YYNGEE. Written as DNA, the CDR3 is TGTGCCAGCAGCGACACGGGAGGGACCGGGGAGCTGTTTTTT. Protein: CASSDTGGTGELFF.

This clonotype was recorded many times. This chain connects TRBV7-2 to TRBJ2-7; 10 bases are a match to TRBD2. This CDR3 spans 15 amino acids. In germline, CDR1 is SGHTA, CDR2 FQGNSA. Trimming took 5 bases from V and 6 from J; bases not matched to a gene: 10. CDR3 loop: CASSLWIAGGGEQYF. The CDR3 nucleotides read TGTGCCAGCAGCCTTTGGATAGCGGGGGGCGGCGAGCAGTACTTC.

There are many counts of this clonotype. The rearrangement links TRBV6-6 to TRBJ1-2, with TRBD1 matching over 7 bases. V shed 5 bases and J 3 bases; nucleotides not matched to a gene: 9. Germline-derived CDR1 and CDR2 are MNHNY and SVGAGI (reference sequence). This CDR3 region has 15 residues. The CDR3 DNA follows: TGTGCCAGCAGTAAGGGACAGCAAATCCACTATGGCTACACCTTC. This gives the protein CASSKGQQIHYGYTF.

This clonotype showed up many times. The chain uses TRBV7-9 and TRBJ1-1; unclear D gene. The CDR3 length is 12 residues. Germline CDR1 and CDR2: SEHNR and FQNEAQ (reference sequence). V shed 6 bases and J shed 8 bases, with 13 bases lying between them. The CDR3 is CASRSYIPEAFF. In DNA, the CDR3 is TGTGCCAGCAGATCGTATATCCCCGAAGCTTTCTTT.

This clonotype was recorded many times. The V gene is TRBV5-3, the J gene TRBJ2-1; D is uncertain. TRBV5-3 is reported as an ORF; its role is uncertain. V lost 4 bases to trimming and J lost 15 bases, with 23 bases between them. CDR3 length equals 14 residues. CDR3: CARSPRQVVPKRFF. As DNA, the CDR3 is TGTGCCAGAAGCCCAAGGCAAGTAGTCCCAAAGAGGTTCTTC.

This clonotype appeared a few times. Since a much larger clone is just one base distant, this may be a read error. This chain links TRBV27 with TRBJ1-1, with D perhaps matching TRBD1 (5 bases). Germline lookup yields CDR1 MNHEY and CDR2 SMNVEV (reference sequence). This CDR3 comprises 15 residues. CDR3: CASSPHRTMNTGAFF. The CDR3 DNA sequence: TGTGCCAGCAGTCCCCACAGGACTATGAACACTGGAGCTTTCTTT.

This clonotype was recorded at least ten times. The rearrangement uses TRBV5-1 and TRBJ2-3; 12 bases agree with TRBD2. CDR3 length: 17 amino acids. Germline V CDR1 and CDR2: SGHRS, YFSETQ. V was clipped by 4 bases and J by 2 bases; unmatched bases: 8. This chain's CDR3 is CASSIGTSGQFTDTQYF. The CDR3 region has the DNA TGCGCCAGCAGCATCGGGACTAGCGGGCAATTCACAGATACGCAGTATTTT.

Remarks on this clonotype: A much larger clonotype is one base distant, so this may be a read error. The J gene is TRBJ1-5, the V gene TRBV27; D call uncertain. CDR1 is MNHEY, CDR2 SMNVEV, per germline (reference sequence). Trimming shortened V by 5 bases and J by 3 bases, and 11 bases separated the two germline ends. This CDR3 region has 14 residues. CDR3 amino acids: CASSPLSANQPQHF. CDR3 bases: TGTGCCAGCAGTCCCCTGAGTGCCAATCAGCCCCAGCATTTT.

This clonotype was recorded many times. The chain links TRBV4-3 to TRBJ2-3; no definite D call. CDR1 LGHNA and CDR2 YSLEER come from the germline V gene. Trimming cost V 0 bases and J 2 bases, with 6 bases left between them. CDR3 length equals 14 residues. The CDR3 region is CASSQDGATDTQYF. CDR3 in DNA: TGCGCCAGCAGCCAAGACGGAGCCACAGATACGCAGTATTTT.

In this sample, this clonotype turned up many times. The rearrangement uses TRBV5-5 and TRBJ1-5, with D hard to call. Germline V lookup: CDR1 SGHKS, CDR2 YYEKEE (reference sequence). V was cut by 4 bases and J by 0 bases, with 8 bases left in between. The CDR3 sequence is 14 residues long. Here the CDR3 reads CASSPWSSNQPQHF. In nucleotides, the CDR3 is TGTGCCAGCAGCCCATGGAGTAGCAATCAGCCCCAGCATTTT.

This clonotype has at least ten counts. The chain uses TRBV6-5 and TRBJ2-3; the D is unclear. The CDR3 length is 13 residues. The V gene's germline CDR1 is MNHEY and CDR2 SVGAGI. Trimming removed 5 bases at V and 1 base at J, with 7 bases between. DNA of the CDR3: TGTGCCAGCAGTGTAAGCGGCACAGATACGCAGTATTTT. This codes for CASSVSGTDTQYF.

This clonotype was recorded once. A much larger clonotype is one base distant, so this may be a read error. The chain is built from TRBV20-1 and TRBJ2-7; 9 bases are a match to TRBD2. J lost 1 base, V lost 6 bases, and 10 bases had no gene match. CDR1 DFQATT and CDR2 SNEGSKA come from the germline V gene (reference sequence). The CDR3 is 15 amino acids. CDR3 sequence reads: CSAGGEREVSYEQYF. CDR3 in DNA: TGCAGTGCCGGGGGGGAGCGGGAGGTTTCCTACGAGCAGTACTTC.

About this clonotype: Possible read error: a much larger clone is one base away. As DNA, the CDR3 is TGTGCCAGCAGTTGTTCAGGGTACAATGAGCAGTTCTTC. It encodes CASSCSGYNEQFF. The chain recombines TRBV6-2 or TRBV6-3 with TRBJ2-1; D perhaps matches TRBD1 (5 bases). Trimming removed 4 bases at V and 4 bases at J, with 8 bases between. Germline V gene lookup returns CDR1 MNHEY and CDR2 SVGEGT. This CDR3 contains 13 residues.

This clonotype occurred many times. V and J are TRBV14 and TRBJ1-2; perhaps TRBD1 as D (6 bases). The germline V and J ends were trimmed by 1 base and 4 bases, with 13 bases remaining between them. Germline V gene data show CDR1 as SGHDN and CDR2 as FVKESK. The CDR3 has 15 residues. The CDR3 here is CASSQVAGTPYGYTF. DNA of the CDR3: TGTGCCAGCAGCCAAGTGGCAGGGACACCCTATGGCTACACCTTC.

About this clonotype itself: A much larger clone lies one base from this, so it may be a read error. V gene TRBV19 combines with J gene TRBJ1-5; D unclear. CDR3 size: 15 residues. Germline CDR1 and CDR2: LNHDA and SQIVND (reference sequence). V was cut by 8 bases and J by 2 bases, with 16 bases left in between. This CDR3 reads CASGWRAPGNQPQHF. Here the CDR3 DNA reads TGTGCCAGTGGTTGGAGGGCCCCAGGCAATCAGCCCCAGCATTTT. Using reference TRBV19 and TRBJ1-5 for the parts outside the CDR3, the full variable domain is DGGITQSPKYLFRKEGQNVTLSCEQNLNHDAMYWYRQDPGQGLRLIYYSQIVNDFQKGDIAEGYSVSREKKESFPLTVTSAQKNPTAFYLCASGWRAPGNQPQHFGDGTRLSIL.

This clonotype was observed many times. This rearrangement joins TRBV11-2 to TRBJ2-5; TRBD1 aligns across 7 bases. Trimming took 1 base from V and 7 from J; bases not matched to a gene: 9. This CDR3 spans 15 amino acids. Germline values: CDR1 SGHAT, CDR2 FQNNGV. The CDR3 nucleotides read TGTGCCAGCAGCTTAGCCCTCGACAGGGTTGGGACCCAGTACTTC. Its translation is CASSLALDRVGTQYF.

This clonotype was detected many times. The V call is TRBV6-2 or TRBV6-3, the J call TRBJ2-2, with 8 positions matching TRBD2. With 4 bases clipped from V and 0 bases from J, the junction kept 1 base outside the gene matches. Germline CDR1 MNHEY, CDR2 SVGEGT. CDR3 length: 15 residues. The CDR3 DNA is TGTGCCAGCAGTTCTAGCGGGTCGAACACCGGGGAGCTGTTTTTT. This sequence encodes CASSSSGSNTGELFF.

This clonotype was found many times. The chain couples TRBV7-9 to TRBJ2-1, with 7 bases fitting TRBD2. Trimming cost V 4 bases and J 7 bases; bases outside gene matches: 1. Germline V gene lookup returns CDR1 SEHNR and CDR2 FQNEAQ (reference sequence). The CDR3 is 12 residues long. The CDR3 nucleotides are TGTGCCAGCAGCTATAGCGGGAATGAGCAGTTCTTC. It codes for CASSYSGNEQFF. Together with reference TRBV7-9 and TRBJ2-1, the CDR3 gives the full variable domain: DTGVSQNPRHKITKRGQNVTFRCDPISEHNRLYWYRQTLGQGPEFLTYFQNEAQLEKSRLLSDRFSAERPKGSFSTLEIQRTEQGDSAMYLCASSYSGNEQFFGPGTRLTVL.

This clonotype was found many times. The chain links TRBV29-1 to TRBJ1-2; D gene unclear. Germline V gene sequence: CDR1 SQVTM, CDR2 ANQGSEA. The CDR3 consists of 15 residues. V was shortened by 0 bases and J by 4 bases, with 15 bases between the two germline ends. In DNA form, the CDR3 reads TGCAGCGTTGAAGATCGGGATAAGGTGGCCTATGGCTACACCTTC. Its translation is CSVEDRDKVAYGYTF.

This clonotype was observed at least ten times. J is TRBJ2-7 and V is TRBV29-1; a weak D match, TRBD2 (5 bases). The CDR3 spans 15 residues. Deletions cut 0 bases from V and 2 bases from J, with 14 bases between. From germline, CDR1 is SQVTM and CDR2 ANQGSEA. CDR3 residues: CSVEDRRGDPYEQYF. The CDR3 region has the DNA TGCAGCGTTGAAGATCGACGGGGTGATCCCTACGAGCAGTACTTC.

This clonotype has a count of ten or more. The chain employs TRBV30 and TRBJ2-7, with unresolved D. This CDR3 is 14 amino acids long. V was pared by 7 bases and J by 1 base, with 17 bases between. CDR1 is GTSNPN, CDR2 SVGIG, per germline (reference sequence). The CDR3 DNA reads as TGTGCCTTGGATCAGAACAACTTATCCTACGAGCAGTACTTC. Translating it yields CALDQNNLSYEQYF.

This clonotype occurred many times. This rearrangement joins TRBV20-1 to TRBJ2-7, with 8 bases fitting TRBD1. This CDR3 has 13 amino acids. V shed 1 base and J 5 bases; nucleotides not matched to a gene: 4. Germline V CDR1 and CDR2: DFQATT, SNEGSKA (reference sequence). The CDR3 nucleotides read TGCAGTGCTAGAGGGACAGGGAAAAACGAGCAGTACTTC. This gives the protein CSARGTGKNEQYF.

This clonotype was recorded many times. This chain uses TRBV30 with TRBJ2-1; 7 bases fit TRBD2. Trimming at V came to 3 bases and at J to 4 bases, leaving 3 bases not matched to a gene. The germline CDR1 and CDR2 sequences are GTSNPN and SVGIG (reference sequence). This CDR3 is 13 amino acids long. The CDR3 region has the DNA TGTGCCTGGAGGCTAGCGGAATACAATGAGCAGTTCTTC. This translates into CAWRLAEYNEQFF.

There are many counts of this clonotype. The chain combines TRBV7-8 with TRBJ2-3; 7 bases are shared with TRBD2. Per the germline V gene, CDR1 is SGHVS and CDR2 is FQNEAQ. After removal of 1 base from V and 1 base from J, the junction contained 11 bases not matched to a gene. The CDR3 length is 18 residues. CDR3 residues: CASSLVPKTSLGTDTQYF. The CDR3 bases are TGTGCCAGCAGCTTAGTACCGAAGACTAGCCTCGGCACAGATACGCAGTATTTT. Variable domain in full (rest from reference TRBV7-8 and TRBJ2-3): GAGVSQSPRYKVAKRGQDVALRCDPISGHVSLFWYQQALGQGPEFLTYFQNEAQLDKSGLPSDRFFAERPEGSVSTLKIQRTQQEDSAVYLCASSLVPKTSLGTDTQYFGPGTRLTVL.